This T cell receptor (beta chain) was identified during a study of T cell responses to AZD1222 COVID-19 vaccine. Repertoires were generated with immunoSEQ multiplex PCR, while TCRdb's copy carries only in-frame clones and drops some. The profile shows around 100,000 clones, roughly 89% of them singletons. Findings of the study overall: Vaccine-associated CD4 TCRs ranged over spike, dominating at 160-218 and 743-854. An increase in Spike-specific TCR breadth and depth was observed after two AZD1222 doses.

V was clipped by 5 bases and J by 5 bases; unmatched bases: 13. The CDR3 is 16 amino acids. CDR1 and CDR2 (germline): SGHNT, YYREEE (reference sequence). Note on this clone: Antigen specificity is unknown.

The receptor was isolated from an adult in good health. The chain joins TRBV5-4 to TRBJ1-2; the match to TRBD1 covers 9 bases. This specimen consisted of peripheral blood, obtained on day 0 of AZD1222 vaccination. CDR3 sequence (DNA): TGTGCCAGCAGTACTCGGGCGGGGACAGGGCTTTATGGCTACACCTTC. It translates to CASSTRAGTGLYGYTF. Drawing the rest from reference TRBV5-4 and TRBJ1-2, the complete variable domain is ETGVTQSPTHLIKTRGQQVTLRCSSQSGHNTVSWYQQALGQGPQFIFQYYREEENGRGNFPPRFSGLQFPNYSSELNVNALELDDSALYLCASSTRAGTGLYGYTFGSGTRLTVV.